The present TCR beta chain was sequenced within a study of shared clonotypes between healthy human individuals. Study-wide context: Researchers drew samples from two women and a few men aged 18 to 49. Whole-study results and caveats: The sampled material consisted only of blood, and tissue repertoires are likely to differ.

As concerns this clone: Its matching antigen is unknown.

CDR1 is SGHNT and CDR2 is YYREEE in the germline V gene (reference sequence). The CDR3 is 15 amino acids. Trimming shortened V by 0 bases and J by 5 bases, and 14 bases separated the two germline ends. Clones were read by immunoSEQ multiplex PCR, and TCRdb kept only the in-frame ones, dropping some. The table records about 1.1 million clones, around 78% of them present only once. Source material: memory CD4+ T cells from PBMCs. The subset was: CD45RA-negative fraction. The chain employs TRBV5-4 and TRBJ2-5; D possibly corresponds to TRBD1 (6 bases). The source is a man younger than 30 in good health. Some clones in this sample may be carry-over from other donors' samples. This CDR3 is CASSLVTERGETQYF. The DNA of the CDR3 is TGTGCCAGCAGCTTGGTTACGGAGAGGGGGGAGACCCAGTACTTC.